This passage covers 27 T cell receptor beta chains from one sample sequenced in a study of T-cell reconstitution after alpha-beta-depleted transplantation in children. TCRbeta library preparation incorporated unique molecular identifiers. TCRdb used MiXCR to reprocess the PCR reads, holding one entry per CDR3 protein. The sample has hundreds of thousands of distinct CDR3 sequences, 10% to 15% seen once. Sample: PBMCs, taken from the stem cell graft. The receptor set was obtained from a human donor who donated a stem cell graft to a child with Fanconi anemia.

The chain has TRBV7-7 and TRBJ2-5; D gene unclear. With 2 bases removed from V and 0 bases from J, the gap between germline ends came to 10 bases. Germline V gene lookup returns CDR1 SSHAT and CDR2 FNYEAQ (reference sequence). There are 15 residues in the CDR3. CDR3 sequence: CASSLRNSYQETQYF. The CDR3 nucleotides read TGTGCCAGCAGCTTACGGAATAGTTACCAAGAGACCCAGTACTTC.

V and J are TRBV30 and TRBJ2-3; 7 positions match TRBD2. CDR1 and CDR2 (germline): GTSNPN, SVGIG (reference sequence). J lost 2 bases, V lost 2 bases, and 4 bases had no gene match. The length of the CDR3 is 14 residues. CDR3 DNA: TGTGCCTGGAGTAGCAGCGGGACCACAGATACGCAGTATTTT. Translation: CAWSSSGTTDTQYF.

CDR3 nucleotide sequence: TGCAGCGTTCGCCAACGGACAGGGGGGGAGACCCAGTACTTC. This gives the protein CSVRQRTGGETQYF. The chain carries TRBV29-1 and TRBJ2-5; 10 nucleotides match TRBD1. Germline loops: CDR1 SQVTM, CDR2 ANQGSEA. The CDR3 consists of 14 residues. The V and J ends lost 5 bases and 5 bases, in that order; junction bases with no gene match: 8.

The rearrangement links TRBV7-9 to TRBJ1-1; D unresolved. Germline V CDR1 and CDR2: SEHNR, FQNEAQ (reference sequence). CDR3 length: 13 residues. Trimming stripped 8 bases from V and 5 bases from J, with 15 bases between. The CDR3 is CASRETEITEAFF. CDR3 coding DNA: TGTGCCAGCCGAGAAACGGAAATTACTGAAGCTTTCTTT.

This clonotype has just a few counts. The chain is built from TRBV25-1 and TRBJ1-6; a possible D gene is TRBD1 (5 bases). V lost 6 bases, J lost 9 bases, and 18 bases lay in between. CDR1 and CDR2 from the germline V gene are MGHDK and SYGVNS. The CDR3 totals 15 residues. CDR3 nucleotide sequence: TGTGCCAGCAGGGGGGGAGCAGGGTTGAGTTCACCCCTCCACTTT. Amino acid sequence: CASRGGAGLSSPLHF.

This chain links TRBV10-3 with TRBJ1-1, with 9 bases aligning to TRBD1. V lost 3 bases and J lost 7; bases outside the gene matches: 6. Germline V gene sequence: CDR1 ENHRY, CDR2 SYGVKD. The CDR3 covers 14 residues. CDR3 bases: TGTGCCATCAGTGACCCGAGGACAGGGGATGAAGCTTTCTTT. Its translation: CAISDPRTGDEAFF.

The CDR3 sequence is CASSLGGTAHEKLFF. CDR3 nucleotide sequence: TGCGCCAGCAGCTTGGGCGGGACAGCTCATGAAAAACTGTTTTTT. The rearrangement joins TRBV5-1 to TRBJ1-4, with TRBD1 matching 7 bases. Germline loops: CDR1 SGHRS, CDR2 YFSETQ. The length of the CDR3 is 15 residues. The V gene end was trimmed by 0 bases and the J gene end by 6 bases; junction bases not matched to a gene: 5.

A note on this clonotype: The CDR3 carries no conserved terminal phenylalanine or tryptophan, so it likely arises from a read error. The V call is TRBV7-7, the J call TRBJ2-1; TRBD2 agrees at 7 bases. Looked up from germline, CDR1 is SSHAT and CDR2 is FNYEAQ (reference sequence). The CDR3 is 16 amino acids. The DNA of the CDR3 is TGTGCTAGCAGCCCAGGTACTGCTAGCGGATACAATGAGCAGTTCTAC. This encodes CASSPGTASGYNEQFY.

In this sample, this clonotype turned up many times. The chain links TRBV5-1 to TRBJ2-1; D is possibly TRBD1 (6 bases). Per germline, CDR1 SGHRS and CDR2 YFSETQ. V gave up 4 bases and J gave up 0 bases, with 11 bases separating them. The CDR3 has 15 residues. CDR3 coding DNA: TGCGCCAGCAGCCGGGACACCAGCTCCTACAATGAGCAGTTCTTC. It yields the protein CASSRDTSSYNEQFF.

As regards this clonotype: Possible read error: a much larger clone is one base away. CDR3 sequence reads: CASSYTQGYGQFF. The CDR3 bases are TGTGCCAGCAGCTACACTCAGGGCTATGGGCAGTTCTTC. This chain uses TRBV11-2 with TRBJ2-1; possible D gene TRBD1, 5 bases. The ends were cut back, 4 bases at V and 12 bases at J, with 16 bases in the middle. Germline loops: CDR1 SGHAT, CDR2 FQNNGV. The CDR3 is made up of 13 amino acids.

This clonotype was seen a handful of times. The chain employs TRBV7-9 and TRBJ2-5, with 14 nucleotides matching TRBD2. Germline-derived CDR1 and CDR2 are SEHNR and FQNEAQ (reference sequence). J gave up 9 bases and V 5 bases, and 5 bases lay outside the gene matches. The CDR3 totals 14 residues. CDR3 sequence: CASSPAGLAGAQYF. CDR3 nucleotides: TGTGCCAGCAGCCCAGCGGGACTAGCGGGGGCCCAGTACTTC. Using reference TRBV7-9 and TRBJ2-5 for the parts outside the CDR3, the full variable domain is DTGVSQNPRHKITKRGQNVTFRCDPISEHNRLYWYRQTLGQGPEFLTYFQNEAQLEKSRLLSDRFSAERPKGSFSTLEIQRTEQGDSAMYLCASSPAGLAGAQYFGPGTRLLVL.

The CDR3 is CASSPAARNTEAFF. The CDR3 DNA sequence: TGCGCCAGCAGCCCCGCTGCGCGGAACACTGAAGCTTTCTTT. V and J are TRBV5-1 and TRBJ1-1; D is unresolved. The CDR3 totals 14 residues. V was cut by 4 bases and J by 1 base, with 11 bases left in between. The germline V gene has CDR1 SGHRS and CDR2 YFSETQ.

This clonotype has a handful of counts. With a much larger clone just one base away, this may be a read error. The chain recombines TRBV7-9 with TRBJ1-1; tentative D call: TRBD1 (5 bases). V shed 0 bases and J shed 4 bases, with 6 bases lying between them. This CDR3 contains 13 residues. CDR1 and CDR2 from the germline V gene are SEHNR and FQNEAQ (reference sequence). The CDR3 sequence is CASSLAGTTEAFF. CDR3 nucleotides: TGTGCCAGCAGCTTAGCAGGGACCACTGAAGCTTTCTTT.

In this sample, this clonotype turned up many times. The V call is TRBV5-5, the J call TRBJ2-1; D is unresolved. This CDR3 contains 15 residues. The ends were cut back, 2 bases at V and 0 bases at J, with 9 bases in the middle. Germline values: CDR1 SGHKS, CDR2 YYEKEE (reference sequence). The CDR3 here is CASSLTRSSYNEQFF. The CDR3 bases are TGTGCCAGCAGCTTAACAAGGAGCTCCTACAATGAGCAGTTCTTC. Supplemented by reference TRBV5-5 and TRBJ2-1, the full variable domain reads DAGVTQSPTHLIKTRGQQVTLRCSPISGHKSVSWYQQVLGQGPQFIFQYYEKEERGRGNFPDRFSARQFPNYSSELNVNALLLGDSALYLCASSLTRSSYNEQFFGPGTRLTVL.

This clonotype has only a few counts. This rearrangement joins TRBV4-3 to TRBJ2-7, with D possibly TRBD2 on 6 matching bases. This CDR3 region has 15 residues. V lost 3 bases and J lost 3, with 15 bases in between. Germline loops: CDR1 LGHNA, CDR2 YSLEER. DNA of the CDR3: TGCGCCAGCAGCCAGGCCGGAGGGTTACTCTACGAGCAGTACTTC. Protein sequence: CASSQAGGLLYEQYF.

In its sample, this clonotype was seen a few times. The J gene is TRBJ1-2, the V gene TRBV20-1; D remains unclear. Germline V gene sequence: CDR1 DFQATT, CDR2 SNEGSKA (reference sequence). Trimming removed 0 bases at V and 14 bases at J, with 19 bases between. This CDR3 comprises 13 residues. CDR3 sequence reads: CSARDKGTNLVTF. CDR3 DNA sequence: TGCAGTGCTAGAGATAAGGGAACAAACCTCGTGACCTTC.

This rearrangement joins TRBV6-5 to TRBJ2-3; 7 bases agree with TRBD2. The V segment lost 2 bases and the J segment 2 bases; nucleotides outside the gene matches: 4. CDR3 size: 15 residues. Germline lookup yields CDR1 MNHEY and CDR2 SVGAGI. The CDR3 spells CASSYAGGITDTQYF. The CDR3 DNA sequence: TGTGCCAGCAGTTACGCCGGGGGGATCACAGATACGCAGTATTTT.

The chain joins TRBV5-1 to TRBJ1-4; D is ambiguous. Germline V CDR1 and CDR2: SGHRS, YFSETQ. V was cut by 4 bases and J by 5 bases, with 9 bases left in between. The CDR3 spans 13 residues. CDR3 sequence: CASSREGNEKLFF. In nucleotides, the CDR3 is TGCGCCAGCAGCCGAGAGGGCAATGAAAAACTGTTTTTT.

A few counts support this clonotype. The J gene is TRBJ1-5, the V gene TRBV12-3 or TRBV12-4; a weak D match, TRBD1 (5 bases). This CDR3 spans 14 amino acids. The ends were cut back, 6 bases at V and 9 bases at J, with 18 bases in the middle. DNA of the CDR3: TGTGCCAGCAGCCGGGACGGCTCAGGGAGGCCCCAGCATTTT. Its translation: CASSRDGSGRPQHF.

This clonotype appeared a few times. This chain connects TRBV29-1 to TRBJ2-3; tentatively, D is TRBD1 (5 bases). Per the germline V gene, CDR1 is SQVTM and CDR2 is ANQGSEA. V was cut by 3 bases and J by 2 bases, with 9 bases left in between. The CDR3 has 13 residues. DNA of the CDR3: TGCAGCGTTGACAGGGCCTACACAGATACGCAGTATTTT. This encodes CSVDRAYTDTQYF.

This clonotype turned up a few times. The chain has TRBV27 and TRBJ2-3; no clear D gene. The CDR3 has 14 amino acids. The V gene's germline CDR1 is MNHEY and CDR2 SMNVEV (reference sequence). V lost 2 bases to trimming and J lost 1 base, with 7 bases between them. The CDR3 bases are TGTGCCAGCAGTTTACTGCCAGGCACAGATACGCAGTATTTT. Its translation: CASSLLPGTDTQYF.

The table lists this clonotype with many counts. The V gene is TRBV5-6, the J gene TRBJ2-1, with 9 positions matching TRBD1. The CDR3 extends over 17 amino acids. Germline V lookup: CDR1 SGHDT, CDR2 YYEEEE. J gave up 3 bases and V 0 bases, and 7 bases lay outside the gene matches. The DNA of the CDR3 is TGTGCCAGCAGCTTGGGGACAGGGGCGGCTTTCTACAATGAGCAGTTCTTC. It translates to CASSLGTGAAFYNEQFF.

This clonotype has more than one count but fewer than ten. The CDR3 bases are TGTGCCAGCAGGGCCTGGGACAGGAACACTGAAGCTTTCTTT. It encodes CASRAWDRNTEAFF. The chain recombines TRBV2 with TRBJ1-1, with 7 bases that match TRBD1. Looked up from germline, CDR1 is SNHLY and CDR2 is FYNNEI. The CDR3 spans 14 residues. V lost 6 bases and J lost 1; bases outside the gene matches: 5.

The gene calls are TRBV12-3 or TRBV12-4 and TRBJ2-2; D unclear. This CDR3 is 13 amino acids long. The V end lost 4 bases, the J end lost 8 bases, and 11 bases lay between the germline ends. The CDR3 loop reads CASSSLPRGELFF. The CDR3 DNA reads as TGTGCCAGCAGTTCCCTTCCGCGGGGGGAGCTGTTTTTT.

This clonotype was seen more than once but under ten times. The chain is built from TRBV12-3 or TRBV12-4 and TRBJ1-3; D gene unclear. V was clipped by 8 bases and J by 0 bases, with 8 bases between them. This CDR3 has 13 residues. The chain's CDR3 is CASQISSGNTIYF. As DNA, the CDR3 is TGTGCCAGCCAAATTAGCTCTGGAAACACCATATATTTT.

The chain has TRBV7-8 and TRBJ2-2; TRBD1 is a possible D gene (6 bases). This CDR3 comprises 15 residues. V was clipped by 3 bases and J by 4 bases, with 12 bases between them. Germline values: CDR1 SGHVS, CDR2 FQNEAQ. CDR3 sequence: CASSLYRVGTGELFF. CDR3 nucleotides: TGTGCCAGCAGCTTGTACAGGGTTGGCACCGGGGAGCTGTTTTTT.

This clonotype was observed many times. The chain joins TRBV4-2 to TRBJ2-1; D unresolved. Germline loops: CDR1 LGHNA, CDR2 YNFKEQ. The CDR3 has 11 residues. V was pared by 5 bases and J by 4 bases, with 3 bases between. For the CDR3, the DNA is TGTGCCAGCAGCAATTACAATGAGCAGTTCTTC. This gives the protein CASSNYNEQFF.